This T cell receptor beta chain was observed in a study of CD8 T cells in Susac syndrome. CDR1 and CDR2 (germline): MNHEY, SMNVEV (reference sequence). The CDR3 extends over 14 amino acids. The V end lost 3 bases, the J end lost 0 bases, and 8 bases lay between the germline ends. When the RNA was reverse transcribed, random hexamers were used with an input of about 0.5 to 1 ug. Amplification of TCR beta CDR3 spanned 54 Vbeta and 13 Jbeta via immunoSEQ multiplex PCR. TCRdb fed the immunoSEQ multiplex PCR reads into MiXCR, producing one record per CDR3 protein. Here the sample spans about 130,000 distinct CDR3 sequences, under 95% being singletons. The multiple sclerosis control group was made up of treatment-naive patients with stable or active relapsing-remitting disease. Negative magnetic isolation gave CD8+ and CD4+ cells; FACS enriched CD8+ TEMRA.

Sequenced input: CD8+ T cells from PBMCs. The V call is TRBV27, the J call TRBJ1-1, with D maybe TRBD1 (5 bases). The source is a human donor with multiple sclerosis. CDR3 bases: TGTGCCAGCAGTTTTGACAGTCTGAACACTGAAGCTTTCTTT. Protein sequence: CASSFDSLNTEAFF.